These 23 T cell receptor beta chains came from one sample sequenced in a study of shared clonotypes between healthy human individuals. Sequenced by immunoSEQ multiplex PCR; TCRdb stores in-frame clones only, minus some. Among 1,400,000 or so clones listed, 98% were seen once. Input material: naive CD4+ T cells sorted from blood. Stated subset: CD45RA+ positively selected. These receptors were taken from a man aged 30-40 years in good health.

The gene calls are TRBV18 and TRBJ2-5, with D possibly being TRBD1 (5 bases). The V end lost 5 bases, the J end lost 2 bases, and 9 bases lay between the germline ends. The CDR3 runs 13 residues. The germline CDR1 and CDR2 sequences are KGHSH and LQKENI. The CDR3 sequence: CASSSRQQETQYF. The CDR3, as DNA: TGTGCCAGCTCATCCCGACAGCAAGAGACCCAGTACTTC.

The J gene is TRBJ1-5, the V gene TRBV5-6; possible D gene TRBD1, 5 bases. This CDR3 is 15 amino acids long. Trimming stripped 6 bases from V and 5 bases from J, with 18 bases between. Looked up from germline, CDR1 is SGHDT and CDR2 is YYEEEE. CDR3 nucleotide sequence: TGTGCCAGCACCCGGCGGGTGGGGGTGGATCAGCCCCAGCATTTT. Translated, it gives CASTRRVGVDQPQHF.

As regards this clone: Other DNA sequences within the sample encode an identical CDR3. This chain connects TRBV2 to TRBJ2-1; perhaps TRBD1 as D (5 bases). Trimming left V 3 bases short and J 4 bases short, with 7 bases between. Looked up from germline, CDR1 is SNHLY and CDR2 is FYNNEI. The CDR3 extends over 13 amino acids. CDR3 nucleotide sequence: TGTGCCAGCAGTGATCAGGGTTACAATGAGCAGTTCTTC. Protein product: CASSDQGYNEQFF.

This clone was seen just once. CDR3 DNA sequence: TGTGCCAGCGCGAGTAGTAACACTGAAGCTTTCTTT. Encoded protein: CASASSNTEAFF. The chain carries TRBV2 and TRBJ1-1, with D uncertain. CDR1 and CDR2 (germline): SNHLY, FYNNEI. The V end was cut by 8 bases, the J end by 2 bases, with 9 bases between. CDR3 length: 12 residues.

The CDR3 protein is CASSSGVSNTGELFF. CDR3 DNA: TGCGCCAGCAGCTCAGGGGTATCAAACACCGGGGAGCTGTTTTTT. The genes are TRBV5-1 and TRBJ2-2, with TRBD1 as a possible D gene (6 bases). V lost 3 bases, J lost 2 bases, and 11 bases lay in between. The CDR3 contains 15 residues. Germline values: CDR1 SGHRS, CDR2 YFSETQ.

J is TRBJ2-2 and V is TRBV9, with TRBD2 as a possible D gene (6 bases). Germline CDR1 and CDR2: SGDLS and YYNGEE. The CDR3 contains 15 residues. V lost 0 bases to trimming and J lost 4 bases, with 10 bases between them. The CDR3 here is CASSVEGLGTGELFF. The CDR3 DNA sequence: TGTGCCAGCAGCGTAGAGGGACTTGGCACCGGGGAGCTGTTTTTT.

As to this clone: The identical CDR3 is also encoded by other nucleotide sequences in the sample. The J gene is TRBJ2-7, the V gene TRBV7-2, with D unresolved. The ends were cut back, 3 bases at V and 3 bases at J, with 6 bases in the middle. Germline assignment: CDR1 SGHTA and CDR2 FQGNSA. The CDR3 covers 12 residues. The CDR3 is CASSLQSYEQYF. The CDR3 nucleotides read TGTGCCAGCAGCTTGCAGAGCTACGAGCAGTACTTC.

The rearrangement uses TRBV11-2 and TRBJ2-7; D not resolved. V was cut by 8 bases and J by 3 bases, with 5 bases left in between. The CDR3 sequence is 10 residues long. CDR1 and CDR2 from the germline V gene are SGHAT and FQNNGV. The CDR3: CASGIYEQYF. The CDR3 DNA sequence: TGTGCCAGCGGGATCTACGAGCAGTACTTC. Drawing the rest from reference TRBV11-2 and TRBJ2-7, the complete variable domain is EAGVAQSPRYKIIEKRQSVAFWCNPISGHATLYWYQQILGQGPKLLIQFQNNGVVDDSQLPKDRFSAERLKGVDSTLKIQPAKLEDSAVYLCASGIYEQYFGPGTRLTVT.

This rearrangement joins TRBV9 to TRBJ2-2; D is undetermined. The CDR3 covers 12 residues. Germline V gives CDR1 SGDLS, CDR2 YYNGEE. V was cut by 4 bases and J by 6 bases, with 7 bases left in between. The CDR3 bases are TGTGCCAGCAGCCTAACCCCCGGGGAGCTGTTTTTT. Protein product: CASSLTPGELFF.

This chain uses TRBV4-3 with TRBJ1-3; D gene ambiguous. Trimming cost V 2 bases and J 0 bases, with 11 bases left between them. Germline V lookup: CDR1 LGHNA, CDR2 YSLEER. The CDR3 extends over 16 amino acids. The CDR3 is CASSQFSASSGNTIYF. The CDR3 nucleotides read TGCGCCAGCAGCCAATTTAGTGCCTCCTCTGGAAACACCATATATTTT.

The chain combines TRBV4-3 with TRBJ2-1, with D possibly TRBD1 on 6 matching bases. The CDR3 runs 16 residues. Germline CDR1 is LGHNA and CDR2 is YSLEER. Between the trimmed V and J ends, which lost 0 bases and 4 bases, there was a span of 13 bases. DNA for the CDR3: TGCGCCAGCAGCCAAGATCCTCCAGACAGGTACAATGAGCAGTTCTTC. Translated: CASSQDPPDRYNEQFF.

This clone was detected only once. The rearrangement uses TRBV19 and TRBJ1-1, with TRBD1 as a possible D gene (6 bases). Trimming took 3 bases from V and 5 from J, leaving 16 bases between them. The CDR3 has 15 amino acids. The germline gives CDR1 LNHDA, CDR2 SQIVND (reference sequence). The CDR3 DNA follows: TGTGCCAGTAGTATCTTACTTACAGGGCGGACTGAAGCTTTCTTT. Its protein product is CASSILLTGRTEAFF.

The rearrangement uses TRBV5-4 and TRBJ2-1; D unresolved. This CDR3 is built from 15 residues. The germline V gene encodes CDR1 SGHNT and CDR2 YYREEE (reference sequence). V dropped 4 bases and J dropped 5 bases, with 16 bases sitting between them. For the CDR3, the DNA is TGTGCCAGCAGCCGATCAATGGAACCCGACAATGAGCAGTTCTTC. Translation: CASSRSMEPDNEQFF.

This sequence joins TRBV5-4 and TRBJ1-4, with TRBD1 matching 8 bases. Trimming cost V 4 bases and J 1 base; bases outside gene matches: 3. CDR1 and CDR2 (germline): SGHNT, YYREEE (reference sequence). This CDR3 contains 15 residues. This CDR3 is CASSATGGTNEKLFF. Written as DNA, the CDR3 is TGTGCCAGCAGCGCAACAGGGGGAACTAATGAAAAACTGTTTTTT.

The CDR3 nucleotides read TGCGCCAGCAGTGAGAGGTCGGGGGTAGCCTGGACCGGGGAGCTGTTTTTT. This translates into CASSERSGVAWTGELFF. The chain links TRBV10-1 to TRBJ2-2; D might be TRBD2 (6 bases). The CDR3 contains 17 residues. The germline V and J ends were trimmed by 2 bases and 5 bases, with 18 bases remaining between them. Germline CDR1 and CDR2: WNHNN and SYGVQD (reference sequence).

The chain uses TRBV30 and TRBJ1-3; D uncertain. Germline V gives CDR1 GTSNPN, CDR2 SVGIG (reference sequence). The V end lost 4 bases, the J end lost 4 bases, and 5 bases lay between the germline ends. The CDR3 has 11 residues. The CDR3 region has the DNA TGTGCCTGGAATTCAGGAAACACCATATATTTT. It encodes CAWNSGNTIYF.

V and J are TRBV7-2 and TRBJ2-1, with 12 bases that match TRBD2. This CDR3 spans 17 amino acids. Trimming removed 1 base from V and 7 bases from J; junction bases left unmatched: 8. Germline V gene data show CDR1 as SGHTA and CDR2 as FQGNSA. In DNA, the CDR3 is TGTGCCAGCAGCTTAGTGCCCGGACTAGCGGGATCTAATGAGCAGTTCTTC. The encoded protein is CASSLVPGLAGSNEQFF.

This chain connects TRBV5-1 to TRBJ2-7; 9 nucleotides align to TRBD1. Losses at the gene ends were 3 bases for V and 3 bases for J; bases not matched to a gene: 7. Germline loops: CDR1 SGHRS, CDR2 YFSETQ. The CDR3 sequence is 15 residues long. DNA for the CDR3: TGCGCCAGCAGCTCCACCGGGACAGGGTACTACGAGCAGTACTTC. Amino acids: CASSSTGTGYYEQYF. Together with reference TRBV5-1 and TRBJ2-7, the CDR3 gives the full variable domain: KAGVTQTPRYLIKTRGQQVTLSCSPISGHRSVSWYQQTPGQGLQFLFEYFSETQRNKGNFPGRFSGRQFSNSRSEMNVSTLELGDSALYLCASSSTGTGYYEQYFGPGTRLTVT.

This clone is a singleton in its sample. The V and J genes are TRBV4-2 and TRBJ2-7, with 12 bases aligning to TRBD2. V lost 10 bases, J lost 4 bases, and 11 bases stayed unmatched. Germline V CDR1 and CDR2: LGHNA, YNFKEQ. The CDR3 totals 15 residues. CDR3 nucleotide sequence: TGTGCCACGGCCCTGACTAGCGGGAGTTTATACGAGCAGTACTTC. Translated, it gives CATALTSGSLYEQYF.

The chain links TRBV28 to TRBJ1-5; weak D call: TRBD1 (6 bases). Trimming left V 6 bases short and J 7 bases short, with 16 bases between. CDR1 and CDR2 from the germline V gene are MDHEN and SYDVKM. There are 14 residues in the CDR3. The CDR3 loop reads CASRTGLLPQPQHF. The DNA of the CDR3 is TGTGCCAGCAGGACAGGTCTACTACCCCAGCCCCAGCATTTT.

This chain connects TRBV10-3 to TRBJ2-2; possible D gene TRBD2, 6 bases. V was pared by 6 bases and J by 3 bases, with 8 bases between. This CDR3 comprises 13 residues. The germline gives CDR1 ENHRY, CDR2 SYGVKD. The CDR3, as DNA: TGTGCCATCAGGGGACTTTACACCGGGGAGCTGTTTTTT. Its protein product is CAIRGLYTGELFF.

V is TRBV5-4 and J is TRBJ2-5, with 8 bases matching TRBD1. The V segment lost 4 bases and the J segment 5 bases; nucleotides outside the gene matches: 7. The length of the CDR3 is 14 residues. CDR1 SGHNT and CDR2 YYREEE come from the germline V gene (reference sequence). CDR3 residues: CASSADRGRETQYF. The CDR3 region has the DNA TGTGCCAGCAGCGCCGACAGGGGCAGGGAGACCCAGTACTTC.

CDR3 sequence (DNA): TGTGCCAGCAGCCTTAGCGGGAGGGCCCCGCAGTTCTTC. Its protein product is CASSLSGRAPQFF. The genes are TRBV7-2 and TRBJ2-1, with TRBD2 matching over 11 bases. CDR3 length: 13 amino acids. Germline values: CDR1 SGHTA, CDR2 FQGNSA. Trimming cost V 5 bases and J 12 bases; bases outside gene matches: 6.